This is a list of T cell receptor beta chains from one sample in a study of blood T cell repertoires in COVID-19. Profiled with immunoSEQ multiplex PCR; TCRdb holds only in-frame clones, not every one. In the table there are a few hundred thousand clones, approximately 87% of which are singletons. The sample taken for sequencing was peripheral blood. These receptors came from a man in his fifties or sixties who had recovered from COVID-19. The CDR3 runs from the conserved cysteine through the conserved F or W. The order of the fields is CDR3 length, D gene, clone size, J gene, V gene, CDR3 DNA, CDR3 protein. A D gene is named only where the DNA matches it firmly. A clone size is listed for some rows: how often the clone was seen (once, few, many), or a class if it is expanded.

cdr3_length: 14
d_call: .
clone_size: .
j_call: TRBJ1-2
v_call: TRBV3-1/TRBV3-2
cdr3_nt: TGTGCCAGCAGCCACGCCGACAGGTCCTATGGCTACACCTTC
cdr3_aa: CASSHADRSYGYTF

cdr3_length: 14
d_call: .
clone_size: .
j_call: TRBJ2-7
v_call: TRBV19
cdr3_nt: TGTGCCAGTAGCGACAGGACCCCCCCCTACGAGCAGTACTTC
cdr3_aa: CASSDRTPPYEQYF

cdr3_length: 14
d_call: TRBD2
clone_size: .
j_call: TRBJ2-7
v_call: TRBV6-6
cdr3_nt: TGTGCCAGCAGTTATCTGGGGAGGGATTACGAGCAGTACTTC
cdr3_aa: CASSYLGRDYEQYF

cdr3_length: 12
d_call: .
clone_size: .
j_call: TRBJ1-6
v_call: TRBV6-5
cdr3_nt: TGTGCCAGCCACTCGTCCAATTCACCCCTCCACTTT
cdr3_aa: CASHSSNSPLHF

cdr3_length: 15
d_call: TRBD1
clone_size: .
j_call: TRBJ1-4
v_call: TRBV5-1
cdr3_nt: TGCGCCAGCAGCTCGCGACAGGGAACTAATGAAAAACTGTTTTTT
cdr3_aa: CASSSRQGTNEKLFF

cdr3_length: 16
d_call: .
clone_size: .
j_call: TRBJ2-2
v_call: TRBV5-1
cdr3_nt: TGCGCCAGCAGCCTAGACAAGACAGGACCGACCGGGGAGCTGTTTTTT
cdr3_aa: CASSLDKTGPTGELFF

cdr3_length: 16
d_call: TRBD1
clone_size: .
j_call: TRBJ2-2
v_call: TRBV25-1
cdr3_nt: TGTGCCAGCAGACCCCCCGGGACAGGGGGCACCGGGGAGCTGTTTTTT
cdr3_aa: CASRPPGTGGTGELFF

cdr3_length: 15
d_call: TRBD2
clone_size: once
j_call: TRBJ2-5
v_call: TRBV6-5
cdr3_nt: TGTGCCAGCAGCCCCGTTACTAGCGGAGCGGAGACCCAGTACTTC
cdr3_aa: CASSPVTSGAETQYF

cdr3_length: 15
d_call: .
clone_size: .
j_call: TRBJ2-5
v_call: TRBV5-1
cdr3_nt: TGCGCCAGCAGCTTGGCATCCGGGGTTGAAGAGACCCAGTACTTC
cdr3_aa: CASSLASGVEETQYF

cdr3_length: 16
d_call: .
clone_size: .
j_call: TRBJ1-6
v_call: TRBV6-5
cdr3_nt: TGTGCCAGCAGTTACAGGGGGAGACAAAATAATTCACCCCTCCACTTT
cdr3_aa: CASSYRGRQNNSPLHF

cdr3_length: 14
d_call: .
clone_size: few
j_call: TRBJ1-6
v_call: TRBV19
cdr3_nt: TGTGCCAGTAATCAAGTAGCCTATAATTCACCCCTCCACTTT
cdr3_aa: CASNQVAYNSPLHF

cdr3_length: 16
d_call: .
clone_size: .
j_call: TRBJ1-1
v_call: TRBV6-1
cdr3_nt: TGTGCCAGCAGGGAATCGGGTTCCAGGGGGAACACTGAAGCTTTCTTT
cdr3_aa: CASRESGSRGNTEAFF

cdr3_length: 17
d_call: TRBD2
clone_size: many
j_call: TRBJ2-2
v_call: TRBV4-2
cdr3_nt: TGTGCCAGCAGCGAAGCGGGACTAGCGGGAGTAACCGGGGAGCTGTTTTTT
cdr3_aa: CASSEAGLAGVTGELFF

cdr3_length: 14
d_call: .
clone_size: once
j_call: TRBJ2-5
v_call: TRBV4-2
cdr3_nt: TGTGCCAGCAGCGGAGACGGGGGTAGTGAGACCCAGTACTTC
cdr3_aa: CASSGDGGSETQYF

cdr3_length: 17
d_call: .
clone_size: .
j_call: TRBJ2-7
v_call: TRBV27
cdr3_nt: TGTGCCAGCAGTTCCCCTGGGGGGTGGGTCTCTATCTACGAGCAGTACTTC
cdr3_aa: CASSSPGGWVSIYEQYF

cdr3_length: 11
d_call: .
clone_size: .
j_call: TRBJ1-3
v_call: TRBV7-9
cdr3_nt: TGTGCCAGCAGCCAGGGCAACACCATATATTTT
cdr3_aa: CASSQGNTIYF

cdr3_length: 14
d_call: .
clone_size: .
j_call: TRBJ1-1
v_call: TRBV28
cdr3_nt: TGTGCCAGCAGTTTCCCAGATCGGAACACTGAAGCTTTCTTT
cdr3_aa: CASSFPDRNTEAFF

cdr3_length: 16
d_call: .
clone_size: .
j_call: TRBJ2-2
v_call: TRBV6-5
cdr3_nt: TGTGCCAGCAGTTACCTTGTATTCGGAGGGACCGGGGAGCTGTTTTTT
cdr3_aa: CASSYLVFGGTGELFF

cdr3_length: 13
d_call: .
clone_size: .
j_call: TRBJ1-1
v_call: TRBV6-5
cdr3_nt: TGTGCCAGCAGGGGCAGGGTGGACACTGAAGCTTTCTTT
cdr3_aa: CASRGRVDTEAFF

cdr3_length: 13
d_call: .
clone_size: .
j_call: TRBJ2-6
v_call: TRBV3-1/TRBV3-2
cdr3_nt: TGTGCCAGCACCCCGAGCGGGGCCAACGTCCTGACTTTC
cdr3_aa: CASTPSGANVLTF

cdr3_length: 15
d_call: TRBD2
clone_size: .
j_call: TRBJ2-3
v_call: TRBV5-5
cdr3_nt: TGTGCCAGCAGCTTGCTACTAGCGGGGGGAGATACGCAGTATTTT
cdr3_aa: CASSLLLAGGDTQYF

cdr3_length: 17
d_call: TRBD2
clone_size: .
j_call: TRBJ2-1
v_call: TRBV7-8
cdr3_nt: TGTGCCAGCAGCTTCGGGACTAGCGGGAACTCCTACAATGAGCAGTTCTTC
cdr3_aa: CASSFGTSGNSYNEQFF

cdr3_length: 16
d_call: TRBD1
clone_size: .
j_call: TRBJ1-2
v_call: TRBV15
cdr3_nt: TGTGCCACCAGCAGAGATCTCGTGACAGGGATTGTCGGCTACACCTTC
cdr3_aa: CATSRDLVTGIVGYTF

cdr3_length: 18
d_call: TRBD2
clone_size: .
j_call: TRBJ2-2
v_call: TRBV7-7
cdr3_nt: TGTGCCAGCAGCTTAGCCCCTCCTAGCGGGGCGAACACCGGGGAGCTGTTTTTT
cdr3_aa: CASSLAPPSGANTGELFF

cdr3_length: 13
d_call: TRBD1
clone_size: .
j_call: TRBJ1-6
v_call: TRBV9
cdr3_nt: TGTGCCAGCTCTGGACAGGGAGATTCACCCCTCCACTTT
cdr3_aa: CASSGQGDSPLHF

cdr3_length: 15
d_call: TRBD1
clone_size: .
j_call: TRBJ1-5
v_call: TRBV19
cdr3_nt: TGTGCCAGTAGTCGTTCCGGGACAGTCAATCAGCCCCAGCATTTT
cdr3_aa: CASSRSGTVNQPQHF

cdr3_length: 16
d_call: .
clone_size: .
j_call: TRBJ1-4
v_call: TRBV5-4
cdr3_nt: TGTGCCAGCAGCTTGGCTCACGGACAAGGGGAAGAAAAACTGTTTTTT
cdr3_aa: CASSLAHGQGEEKLFF

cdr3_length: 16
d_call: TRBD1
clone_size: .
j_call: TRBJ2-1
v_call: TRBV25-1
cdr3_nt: TGTGCCAGCAGTGACTTTAGACAGGGTCGGGTCAATGAGCAGTTCTTC
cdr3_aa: CASSDFRQGRVNEQFF

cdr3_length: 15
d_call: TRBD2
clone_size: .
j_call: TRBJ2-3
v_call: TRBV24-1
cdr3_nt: TGTGCCACCAGTGTCCGCGGGGGGAGCACAGATACGCAGTATTTT
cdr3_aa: CATSVRGGSTDTQYF

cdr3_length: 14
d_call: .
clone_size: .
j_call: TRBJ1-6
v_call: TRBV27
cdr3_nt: TGTGCCAGCAAAACCCAGGTCCCGAATTCACCCCTCCACTTT
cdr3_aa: CASKTQVPNSPLHF

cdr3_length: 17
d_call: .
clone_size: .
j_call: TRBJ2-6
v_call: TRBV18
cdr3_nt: TGTGCCAGCTCACCCCCTTCGCAGGGCTCTGGGGCCAACGTCCTGACTTTC
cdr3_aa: CASSPPSQGSGANVLTF

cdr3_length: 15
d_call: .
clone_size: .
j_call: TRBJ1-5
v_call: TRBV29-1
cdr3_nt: TGCAGCGTTGGGGCATCGGGACAATCAAATCAGCCCCAGCATTTT
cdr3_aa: CSVGASGQSNQPQHF

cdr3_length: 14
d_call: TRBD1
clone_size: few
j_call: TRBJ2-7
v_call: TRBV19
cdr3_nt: TGTGCCAGTAGCCGAGGACAGGGATCCTACGAGCAGTACTTC
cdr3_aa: CASSRGQGSYEQYF

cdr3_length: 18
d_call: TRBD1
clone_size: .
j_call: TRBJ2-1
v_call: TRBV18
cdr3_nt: TGTGCCAGCTCACCATCCCGGGACAGTCGGCCCCTTTACAATGAGCAGTTCTTC
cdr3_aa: CASSPSRDSRPLYNEQFF

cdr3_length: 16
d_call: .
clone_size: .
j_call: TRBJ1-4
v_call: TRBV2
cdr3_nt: TGTGCCAGCACCCCCCCCGGACATCAGGTTAATGAAAAACTGTTTTTT
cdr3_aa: CASTPPGHQVNEKLFF

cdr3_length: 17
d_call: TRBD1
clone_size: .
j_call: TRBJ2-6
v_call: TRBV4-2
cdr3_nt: TGTGCCAGCAGCCCCCGGGGACAGGGCTCTGGGGCCAACGTCCTGACTTTC
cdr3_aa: CASSPRGQGSGANVLTF

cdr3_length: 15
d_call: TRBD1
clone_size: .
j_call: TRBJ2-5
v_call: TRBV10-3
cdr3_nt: TGTGCCATCAGACCCGACAGGGGGCGCGAAGAGACCCAGTACTTC
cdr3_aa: CAIRPDRGREETQYF

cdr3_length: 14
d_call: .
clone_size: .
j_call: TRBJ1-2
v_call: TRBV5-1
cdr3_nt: TGCGCCAGCAGCTTGGACCAGGGGCACTATGGCTACACCTTC
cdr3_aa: CASSLDQGHYGYTF

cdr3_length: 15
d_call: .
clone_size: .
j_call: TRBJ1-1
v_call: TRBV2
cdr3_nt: TGTGCCAGCAGTGAACCCAAGGGGGTGACCACTGAAGCTTTCTTT
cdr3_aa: CASSEPKGVTTEAFF

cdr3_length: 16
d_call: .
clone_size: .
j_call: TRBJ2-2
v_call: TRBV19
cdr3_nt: TGTGCCAGTAGTATCGGACAAACTGCGAACACCGGGGAGCTGTTTTTT
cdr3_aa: CASSIGQTANTGELFF

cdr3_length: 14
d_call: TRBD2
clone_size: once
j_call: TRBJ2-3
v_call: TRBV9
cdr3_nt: TGTGCCAGCAGCGGGAGCGGGGGGGCAGATACGCAGTATTTT
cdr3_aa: CASSGSGGADTQYF

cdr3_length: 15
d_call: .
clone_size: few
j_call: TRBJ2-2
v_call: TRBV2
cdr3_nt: TGTGCCAGCAGTGCCGTAGCGGTGAACACCGGGGAGCTGTTTTTT
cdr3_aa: CASSAVAVNTGELFF

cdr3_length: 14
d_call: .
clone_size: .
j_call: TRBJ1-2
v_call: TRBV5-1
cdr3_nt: TGCGCCAGCAGCTTCGATCGGGAGTTCTATGGCTACACCTTC
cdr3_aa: CASSFDREFYGYTF

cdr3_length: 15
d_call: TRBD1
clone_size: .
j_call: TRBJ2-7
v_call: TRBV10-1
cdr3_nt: TGCGCCAGCAGTGAGTTCGGGACAGGGGCCTACGAGCAGTACTTC
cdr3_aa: CASSEFGTGAYEQYF

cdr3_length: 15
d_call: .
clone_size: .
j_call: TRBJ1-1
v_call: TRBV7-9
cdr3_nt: TGTGCCAGCAGCTTCGGGAACTGGGGGAACACTGAAGCTTTCTTT
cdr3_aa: CASSFGNWGNTEAFF

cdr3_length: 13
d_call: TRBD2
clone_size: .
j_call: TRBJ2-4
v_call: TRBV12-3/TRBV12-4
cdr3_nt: TGTGCCAGCAGCTTGGCAGGACTAGCGGGTGACTACTTC
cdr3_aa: CASSLAGLAGDYF